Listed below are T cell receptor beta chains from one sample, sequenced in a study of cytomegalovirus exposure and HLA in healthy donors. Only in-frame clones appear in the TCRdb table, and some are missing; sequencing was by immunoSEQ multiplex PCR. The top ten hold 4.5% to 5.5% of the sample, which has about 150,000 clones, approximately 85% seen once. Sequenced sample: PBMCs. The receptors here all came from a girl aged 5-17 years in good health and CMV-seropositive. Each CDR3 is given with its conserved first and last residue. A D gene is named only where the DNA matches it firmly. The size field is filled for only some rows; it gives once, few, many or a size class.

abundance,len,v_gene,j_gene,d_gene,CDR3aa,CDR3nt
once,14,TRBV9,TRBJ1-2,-,CASSTEGLDYGYTF,TGTGCCAGCAGTACCGAGGGACTTGACTATGGCTACACCTTC
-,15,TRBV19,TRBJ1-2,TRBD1,CASSLPGTGDYGYTF,TGTGCCAGTAGTCTCCCCGGGACAGGGGACTATGGCTACACCTTC
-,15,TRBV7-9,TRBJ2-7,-,CASVGGAANSYEQYF,TGTGCCAGCGTCGGTGGGGCGGCCAACTCCTACGAGCAGTACTTC
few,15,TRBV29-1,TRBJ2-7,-,CLPRKGGVSLYEQYF,TGCTTACCCAGAAAGGGAGGTGTGTCTTTATACGAGCAGTACTTC
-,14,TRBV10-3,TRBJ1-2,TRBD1,CAISETDRGYGYTF,TGTGCCATCAGTGAGACGGACAGGGGCTATGGCTACACCTTC
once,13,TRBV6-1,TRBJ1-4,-,CASSDSTNEKLFF,TGTGCCAGCAGTGACTCAACTAATGAAAAACTGTTTTTT
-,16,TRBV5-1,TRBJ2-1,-,CASSLYRGSTYNEQFF,TGCGCCAGCAGCTTGTATCGGGGGTCTACCTACAATGAGCAGTTCTTC
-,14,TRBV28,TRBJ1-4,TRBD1,CASSWTGANEKLFF,TGTGCCAGCAGCTGGACAGGGGCTAATGAAAAACTGTTTTTT
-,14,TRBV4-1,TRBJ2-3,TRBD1,CASSLRDSPDTQYF,TGCGCCAGCAGCCTTCGGGACAGCCCAGATACGCAGTATTTT
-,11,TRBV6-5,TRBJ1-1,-,CASSLGRGAFF,TGTGCCAGCAGCCTAGGCCGGGGAGCTTTCTTT
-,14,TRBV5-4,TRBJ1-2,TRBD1,CASSLQGRAYGYTF,TGTGCCAGCAGCCTACAGGGGCGGGCGTATGGCTACACCTTC
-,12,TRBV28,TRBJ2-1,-,CASSLLSSEQFF,TGTGCCAGCAGTTTACTTTCTAGTGAGCAGTTCTTC
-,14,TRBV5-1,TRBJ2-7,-,CASSLPGDSYEQYF,TGCGCCAGCAGCTTGCCAGGGGATTCCTACGAGCAGTACTTC
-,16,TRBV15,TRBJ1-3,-,CATSSLQGKTGNTIYF,TGTGCCACCAGCAGCTTACAGGGAAAGACTGGAAACACCATATATTTT
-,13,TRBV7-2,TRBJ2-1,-,CASSLALDWEQFF,TGTGCCAGCAGCTTAGCCCTGGACTGGGAGCAGTTCTTC
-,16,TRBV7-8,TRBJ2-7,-,CASSLLEAHVGYEQYF,TGTGCCAGCAGCTTATTGGAGGCCCATGTGGGCTACGAGCAGTACTTC
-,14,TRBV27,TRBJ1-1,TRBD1,CASSLAGTGTEAFF,TGTGCCAGCAGTTTAGCCGGGACAGGAACTGAAGCTTTCTTT
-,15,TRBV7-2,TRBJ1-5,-,CASSLVDTRNQPQHF,TGTGCCAGCAGCCTAGTGGACACTCGCAATCAGCCCCAGCATTTT
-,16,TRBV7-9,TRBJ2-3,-,CASSAPLAGAPHTQYF,TGTGCCAGCAGCGCACCCCTCGCGGGGGCCCCCCATACGCAGTATTTT
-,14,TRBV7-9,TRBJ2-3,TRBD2,CASSLRGGTDTQYF,TGTGCCAGCAGCCTCCGGGGGGGCACAGATACGCAGTATTTT